The 20 T cell receptor beta chains below were found in one sample sequenced in a study of cytomegalovirus exposure and HLA in healthy donors. With 60 Vbeta and 13 Jbeta primers, the PCR was carried out. Only in-frame clones appear in the TCRdb table, and some are missing; sequencing was by immunoSEQ multiplex PCR. The top ten clones hold 1% to 1.5% of a sample with about 130,000 clones, 65% to 90% of them seen once. Sequenced input: PBMCs. These receptors originate from a girl aged 2-15 years in good health and CMV-seronegative.

This clone occurred a few times. The chain links TRBV5-1 to TRBJ2-1, with TRBD2 matching over 8 bases. The CDR3 totals 15 residues. V dropped 9 bases and J dropped 1; count of bases not matched to a gene: 9. The germline CDR1 and CDR2 sequences are SGHRS and YFSETQ. The DNA for the CDR3 is TGCGCCACCAAAATCGGGGGGGAGTCCTACAATGAGCAGTTCTTC. Translated: CATKIGGESYNEQFF.

V usage is TRBV2 and J usage is TRBJ2-5; D gene unclear. Trimming stripped 11 bases from V and 3 bases from J, with 19 bases between. The germline V gene has CDR1 SNHLY and CDR2 FYNNEI. The CDR3 is made up of 14 amino acids. DNA of the CDR3: TGTGCCTCCCACGTTTCCCGAGAAGAAGAGACCCAGTACTTC. It codes for CASHVSREEETQYF. Complete variable domain (other parts from reference TRBV2 and TRBJ2-5): EPEVTQTPSHQVTQMGQEVILRCVPISNHLYFYWYRQILGQKVEFLVSFYNNEISEKSEIFDDQFSVERPDGSNFTLKIRSTKLEDSAMYFCASHVSREEETQYFGPGTRLLVL.

This clone was seen only a few times. This chain links TRBV27 with TRBJ2-5; maybe TRBD2 (5 bases). The J call may not be correct, given that the DNA end is closer to TRBJ2-7. The CDR3 extends over 14 amino acids. CDR1 is MNHEY, CDR2 SMNVEV, per germline (reference sequence). This CDR3 is CASSISALSYEQYF. The CDR3 coding sequence is TGTGCCAGCAGTATTAGCGCCCTCTCCTACGAGCAGTACTTC.

The chain combines TRBV6-6 with TRBJ1-4; TRBD1 agrees at 12 bases. CDR3 length: 16 amino acids. The germline CDR1 and CDR2 sequences are MNHNY and SVGAGI (reference sequence). V dropped 6 bases and J dropped 3; count of bases not matched to a gene: 5. The CDR3 sequence: CASRRDRGQANEKLFF. The CDR3 DNA reads as TGTGCCAGCAGAAGGGACAGGGGGCAGGCTAATGAAAAACTGTTTTTT.

V and J are TRBV7-8 and TRBJ1-4; 10 nucleotides match TRBD1. Germline V gives CDR1 SGHVS, CDR2 FQNEAQ. The V gene end was trimmed by 3 bases and the J gene end by 7 bases; junction bases not matched to a gene: 5. The CDR3 runs to 15 residues. Here the CDR3 DNA reads TGTGCCAGCAGCTTCCGGACAGGGGGAGGTGAAAAACTGTTTTTT. It yields the protein CASSFRTGGGEKLFF.

This rearrangement joins TRBV7-9 to TRBJ2-5; weak D call: TRBD2 (6 bases). The assigned J gene may be wrong: the sequence end matches TRBJ2-7 better. Germline loops: CDR1 SEHNR, CDR2 FQNEAQ (reference sequence). This CDR3 spans 16 amino acids. CDR3 DNA: TGTGCCAGCAGCACGACCGGGGGTCAGAGCTCCTACGAGCAGTACTTC. Its protein product is CASSTTGGQSSYEQYF.

The rearrangement uses TRBV6-5 and TRBJ2-5, with 12 positions matching TRBD2. The J call could be wrong; TRBJ2-7 is a better fit for the DNA end. Looked up from germline, CDR1 is MNHEY and CDR2 is SVGAGI. This CDR3 region has 15 residues. DNA of the CDR3: TGTGCCAGCAGACAACTAGCGGGGGGCTCCTACGAGCAGTACTTC. It specifies CASRQLAGGSYEQYF.

The chain uses TRBV5-8 and TRBJ2-5; D may be TRBD1 (6 bases). CDR3 size: 17 residues. Germline assignment: CDR1 SGHTS and CDR2 YDEGEE. The V and J ends lost 2 bases and 2 bases respectively, with 19 bases between them. The CDR3 is CASSFGVRQGNQETQYF. The CDR3 DNA follows: TGTGCCAGCAGCTTTGGCGTCCGCCAGGGGAATCAAGAGACCCAGTACTTC.

The sample holds a few counts of this clone. The chain carries TRBV6-6 and TRBJ1-2, with a possible D match to TRBD1 (5 bases). The germline V gene has CDR1 MNHNY and CDR2 SVGAGI (reference sequence). This CDR3 is built from 13 residues. The ends were cut back, 2 bases at V and 4 bases at J, with 8 bases in the middle. This CDR3 reads CASSYRGGYGYTF. The CDR3 DNA sequence: TGTGCCAGCAGTTACAGGGGAGGCTATGGCTACACCTTC.

The genes are TRBV28 and TRBJ1-2; TRBD1 agrees at 10 bases. The CDR3 loop spans 14 amino acids. Germline V gene data show CDR1 as MDHEN and CDR2 as SYDVKM. V lost 4 bases and J lost 5; bases outside the gene matches: 4. CDR3 residues: CASSSGQGGYGYTF. For the CDR3, the DNA is TGTGCCAGCAGTTCTGGACAGGGGGGATATGGCTACACCTTC.

The chain couples TRBV6-5 to TRBJ2-7; possibly TRBD1 for D (6 bases). The length of the CDR3 is 12 residues. V dropped 7 bases and J dropped 4 bases, with 11 bases sitting between them. The germline CDR1 and CDR2 sequences are MNHEY and SVGAGI. Here the CDR3 DNA reads TGTGCCAGCACCAAAACAGGGTACGAGCAGTACTTC. It yields the protein CASTKTGYEQYF.

J is TRBJ2-2 and V is TRBV5-1; D is unresolved. This CDR3 comprises 14 residues. V lost 0 bases and J lost 2, with 5 bases in between. From germline, CDR1 is SGHRS and CDR2 YFSETQ. CDR3 sequence: CASSLAVNTGELFF. Here the CDR3 DNA reads TGCGCCAGCAGCTTGGCAGTTAACACCGGGGAGCTGTTTTTT.

The V call is TRBV5-1, the J call TRBJ2-7, with D maybe TRBD1 (5 bases). Trimming took 1 base from V and 2 from J, leaving 13 bases between them. The germline gives CDR1 SGHRS, CDR2 YFSETQ. The CDR3 sequence is 15 residues long. CDR3 protein: CASSLFGRETYEQYF. The CDR3 nucleotides read TGCGCCAGCAGCTTGTTTGGCAGGGAAACCTACGAGCAGTACTTC.

For the CDR3, the DNA is TGTGCCAGCAGCTTAGCTTCCTTCGACGAGCAGTACTTC. The encoded protein is CASSLASFDEQYF. This chain joins TRBV7-8 and TRBJ2-7; the D is unclear. Trimming cost V 0 bases and J 5 bases, with 8 bases left between them. This CDR3 is built from 13 residues. Germline V lookup: CDR1 SGHVS, CDR2 FQNEAQ.

The gene calls are TRBV7-2 and TRBJ2-7, with 11 bases aligning to TRBD2. The CDR3 is made up of 15 amino acids. With V trimmed by 5 bases and J by 4 bases, 7 bases remained unmatched. Germline values: CDR1 SGHTA, CDR2 FQGNSA. In DNA form, the CDR3 reads TGTGCCAGCAGCAGGACCGGGACTAGCGGTTACGAGCAGTACTTC. This sequence encodes CASSRTGTSGYEQYF.

A word on this clone: The same CDR3 also results from other DNA sequences found in this sample. The chain recombines TRBV4-2 with TRBJ2-3; the match to TRBD1 covers 7 bases. Germline loops: CDR1 LGHNA, CDR2 YNFKEQ. After removal of 0 bases from V and 6 bases from J, the junction contained 9 bases not matched to a gene. The CDR3 contains 16 residues. The CDR3 region is CASSQELGGVWDTQYF. CDR3 nucleotides: TGTGCCAGCAGCCAAGAATTAGGGGGCGTGTGGGATACGCAGTATTTT.

The chain combines TRBV30 with TRBJ2-3; D is possibly TRBD1 (5 bases). The germline V and J ends were trimmed by 1 base and 4 bases, with 12 bases remaining between them. There are 14 residues in the CDR3. Per germline, CDR1 GTSNPN and CDR2 SVGIG (reference sequence). The CDR3 region is CAWSESPGSDTQYF. In nucleotides, the CDR3 is TGTGCCTGGAGTGAGTCTCCAGGGTCAGATACGCAGTATTTT.

V and J are TRBV6-1 and TRBJ1-2; possible D gene TRBD1, 6 bases. The CDR3 has 15 amino acids. V was trimmed by 7 bases and J by 4 bases, leaving 19 bases between them. Germline lookup yields CDR1 MNHNS and CDR2 SASEGT. CDR3 amino acids: CASILQGTSIYGYTF. Written as DNA, the CDR3 is TGTGCCAGCATACTACAGGGAACTTCTATCTATGGCTACACCTTC.

The chain uses TRBV27 and TRBJ2-5; a weak D match, TRBD1 (8 bases). Germline values: CDR1 MNHEY, CDR2 SMNVEV (reference sequence). The CDR3 extends over 14 amino acids. V lost 6 bases and J lost 2, with 13 bases in between. CDR3 amino acids: CASRGQGLQETQYF. CDR3 DNA: TGTGCCAGCAGAGGACAGGGACTACAAGAGACCCAGTACTTC.

V gene TRBV5-8 combines with J gene TRBJ2-1; the match to TRBD2 covers 13 bases. This CDR3 is 16 amino acids long. The germline V gene has CDR1 SGHTS and CDR2 YDEGEE. In DNA form, the CDR3 reads TGTGGCGGACTAGCGGGGGCCTTCAACTCCTACAATGAGCAGTTCTTC. This codes for CGGLAGAFNSYNEQFF.